Following are 18 T cell receptor beta chains from one sample sequenced in a study of blood T cells in healthy people across ages. A J-beta primer mix and a sample-barcoded 5' primer were used in a second PCR of roughly 6 to 12 cycles. Each CDR3 protein gets one entry after TCRdb re-called the 5' RACE reads with MiXCR. The sample has about 1,600,000 distinct CDR3 sequences, around 39% seen once. The sequenced sample consisted of blood. Every receptor here comes from a woman aged 18-35 years in good health.

This clonotype appeared a few times. The chain carries TRBV12-3 or TRBV12-4 and TRBJ2-7; either TRBD1 or TRBD2 may fit D (5 bases each). The J call may not be correct, given that the DNA end is closer to TRBJ2-5. This CDR3 comprises 16 residues. This CDR3 reads CASSPLGTPARETQYF. DNA for the CDR3: TGTGCCAGCAGTCCCTTAGGGACCCCAGCCCGGGAGACCCAGTACTTC.

This clonotype was found a few times. The chain has TRBV7-9 and TRBJ2-3, with D unclear. The CDR3 contains 12 residues. Germline V gene sequence: CDR1 SEHNR, CDR2 FQNEAQ (reference sequence). The ends were cut back, 8 bases at V and 5 bases at J, with 11 bases in the middle. This CDR3 reads CASQLWGDTQYF. The CDR3 bases are TGTGCCAGCCAATTATGGGGAGATACGCAGTATTTT.

This clonotype was seen ten or more times. The rearrangement uses TRBV6-6 and TRBJ2-5; D is uncertain. Germline-derived CDR1 and CDR2 are MNHNY and SVGAGI (reference sequence). Trimming shortened V by 6 bases and J by 5 bases, and 16 bases separated the two germline ends. The CDR3 loop spans 14 amino acids. The CDR3 DNA follows: TGTGCCAGCAGGCCGGTTTCGACACACGAGACCCAGTACTTC. It yields the protein CASRPVSTHETQYF.

This clonotype has only a few counts. This chain joins TRBV9 and TRBJ1-2, with TRBD1 matching 7 bases. This CDR3 has 15 residues. Germline V lookup: CDR1 SGDLS, CDR2 YYNGEE. J was trimmed by 3 bases and V by 4 bases; bases with no gene match: 9. CDR3 amino acids: CASSIDRVPYYGYTF. CDR3 nucleotides: TGTGCCAGCAGCATTGACAGGGTGCCTTACTATGGCTACACCTTC.

The sample holds a few counts of this clonotype. V gene TRBV20-1 combines with J gene TRBJ2-1, with 12 bases matching TRBD2. Germline V gene sequence: CDR1 DFQATT, CDR2 SNEGSKA (reference sequence). CDR3 size: 16 residues. The V and J ends lost 1 base and 1 base, in that order; junction bases with no gene match: 2. The DNA for the CDR3 is TGCAGTGCTAGAGTAGGACTAGCGGGGTCCTACAATGAGCAGTTCTTC. It encodes CSARVGLAGSYNEQFF.

The chain combines TRBV10-1 with TRBJ2-3; D is unresolved. The CDR3 contains 13 residues. The V end lost 10 bases, the J end lost 2 bases, and 13 bases lay between the germline ends. Germline CDR1 WNHNN, CDR2 SYGVQD (reference sequence). CDR3 sequence reads: CATNPENTDTQYF. The CDR3 region has the DNA TGCGCCACCAACCCAGAGAACACAGATACGCAGTATTTT.

This clonotype was seen at least ten times. The chain joins TRBV4-1 to TRBJ1-2; D gene ambiguous. The germline V and J ends were trimmed by 0 bases and 5 bases, with 13 bases remaining between them. CDR1 and CDR2 (germline): MGHRA, YSYEKL. CDR3 length: 15 residues. In DNA form, the CDR3 reads TGCGCCAGCAGCCAAGATCCCCGGGCAGTTTATGGCTACACCTTC. Its translation is CASSQDPRAVYGYTF.

The rearrangement joins TRBV10-3 to TRBJ2-1; D gene ambiguous. The CDR3 contains 18 residues. V was shortened by 0 bases and J by 4 bases, with 19 bases between the two germline ends. Germline assignment: CDR1 ENHRY and CDR2 SYGVKD. CDR3 amino acids: CAISESWPGPWIYNEQFF. The CDR3 region has the DNA TGTGCCATCAGTGAGTCGTGGCCCGGGCCATGGATATACAATGAGCAGTTCTTC.

This clonotype was seen many times. This sequence joins TRBV20-1 and TRBJ2-3; tentative D call: TRBD2 (6 bases). The V gene's germline CDR1 is DFQATT and CDR2 SNEGSKA (reference sequence). Trimming removed 8 bases from V and 1 base from J, with 13 bases in between. The CDR3 contains 13 residues. CDR3 in amino acids: CSFSGAGTDTQYF. CDR3 in DNA: TGCAGTTTTAGCGGAGCGGGCACAGATACGCAGTATTTT.

This clonotype was counted only a few times. Here the CDR3 DNA reads TGTGCCACCAGCAGAGCTACTGGGAGGCAAGAGACCCAGTACTTC. Amino acids: CATSRATGRQETQYF. V usage is TRBV15 and J usage is TRBJ2-5; D may be TRBD2 (6 bases). The germline V gene encodes CDR1 LNHNV and CDR2 YYDKDF (reference sequence). V was pared by 1 base and J by 2 bases, with 11 bases between. The CDR3 is 15 residues long.

The chain joins TRBV20-1 to TRBJ2-2; the D is unclear. Germline V gene sequence: CDR1 DFQATT, CDR2 SNEGSKA (reference sequence). There are 13 residues in the CDR3. Trimming took 3 bases from V and 1 from J, leaving 6 bases between them. The chain's CDR3 is CSARLGNTGELFF. CDR3 sequence (DNA): TGCAGTGCTAGGCTCGGGAACACCGGGGAGCTGTTTTTT.

This clonotype was recorded a few times. This sequence joins TRBV6-5 and TRBJ2-1; a weak D match, TRBD1 (6 bases). Trimming pared 6 bases from V and 9 bases from J, leaving 15 bases between. CDR3 length: 13 residues. CDR1 is MNHEY and CDR2 is SVGAGI in the germline V gene. CDR3 DNA sequence: TGTGCCAGCAGAGTCTCAGGGGCGGGTGAGCAGTTCTTC. Protein: CASRVSGAGEQFF.

This clonotype was observed a few times. The chain uses TRBV5-1 and TRBJ2-1, with D unresolved. Germline CDR1 reads SGHRS; CDR2 reads YFSETQ. This CDR3 has 16 amino acids. V was shortened by 2 bases and J by 2 bases, with 14 bases between the two germline ends. The CDR3: CASSFRGEPPYNEQFF. The CDR3 DNA follows: TGCGCCAGCAGCTTCAGAGGAGAACCCCCCTACAATGAGCAGTTCTTC. Supplemented by reference TRBV5-1 and TRBJ2-1, the full variable domain reads KAGVTQTPRYLIKTRGQQVTLSCSPISGHRSVSWYQQTPGQGLQFLFEYFSETQRNKGNFPGRFSGRQFSNSRSEMNVSTLELGDSALYLCASSFRGEPPYNEQFFGPGTRLTVL.

The genes are TRBV5-1 and TRBJ2-3, with TRBD2 identical over 8 bases. Trimming at V came to 4 bases and at J to 3 bases, leaving 7 bases not matched to a gene. From germline, CDR1 is SGHRS and CDR2 YFSETQ. The CDR3 runs to 15 residues. The CDR3 loop reads CASSPTRGVTDTQYF. The DNA of the CDR3 is TGCGCCAGCAGCCCTACGCGGGGGGTAACAGATACGCAGTATTTT.

The genes are TRBV2 and TRBJ2-5; 7 bases map to TRBD1. The DNA end is more similar to TRBJ2-7, so the J call may be wrong. The CDR3 extends over 14 amino acids. The germline V gene has CDR1 SNHLY and CDR2 FYNNEI. CDR3 nucleotide sequence: TGTGCCAGCAAGGGACAGACCCTGGGATCCGAGCAGTACTTC. Its protein product is CASKGQTLGSEQYF.

A few counts support this clonotype. This chain connects TRBV5-1 to TRBJ1-5; D might be TRBD1 (5 bases). The V end lost 0 bases, the J end lost 4 bases, and 11 bases lay between the germline ends. Germline V CDR1 and CDR2: SGHRS, YFSETQ. CDR3 length: 15 amino acids. Here the CDR3 reads CASSLDGTSNQPQHF. Here the CDR3 DNA reads TGCGCCAGCAGCTTGGACGGGACCTCGAATCAGCCCCAGCATTTT.

The genes are TRBV20-1 and TRBJ2-1; a possible D gene is TRBD2 (5 bases). CDR1 and CDR2 (germline): DFQATT, SNEGSKA (reference sequence). The CDR3 contains 14 residues. Trimming removed 3 bases at V and 4 bases at J, with 13 bases between. In DNA form, the CDR3 reads TGCAGTGCTAGCCACAAGGAGCGGTACAATGAGCAGTTCTTC. Residues: CSASHKERYNEQFF.

The chain links TRBV5-1 to TRBJ2-1; 13 nucleotides agree with TRBD2. Unmatched junction bases numbered 10, after V lost 4 bases and J lost 6 bases. This CDR3 spans 17 amino acids. Germline CDR1 and CDR2: SGHRS and YFSETQ. For the CDR3, the DNA is TGCGCCAGCAGCGTGGCCCCGACTAGCGGGAGGAGCAATGAGCAGTTCTTC. Translated, it gives CASSVAPTSGRSNEQFF.